This is a list of T cell receptor beta chains from one sample in a study of cytomegalovirus exposure and HLA in healthy donors. The table came from immunoSEQ multiplex PCR; TCRdb's copy has only in-frame clones and leaves some out. The sample consists of 85,000 to 120,000 clones, approximately 82% of them appearing once. Sequenced: PBMCs. The source of these receptors is a middle-aged man in good health and CMV-seronegative. Both conserved end residues are part of each CDR3. The D gene is left open where the match is weak.

TRBV2	TRBJ2-3	.	CASTAEYNTDTQYF
TRBV6-6	TRBJ2-7	.	CASSYSGDSSYEQYF
TRBV15	TRBJ1-4	TRBD1	CATSRDRQGANEKLFF
TRBV20-1	TRBJ2-5	.	CSARVVETQYF
TRBV5-1	TRBJ2-7	.	CASGTSSYEQYF
TRBV11-2	TRBJ2-5	TRBD2	CASSLAGGRETQYF
TRBV11-2	TRBJ2-5	.	CASSSGETQYF
TRBV19	TRBJ2-5	.	CASSQATQETQYF
TRBV11-1	TRBJ2-2	TRBD1	CASSALGQGIANTGELFF
TRBV5-4	TRBJ2-3	TRBD2	CASSLSGDLTDTQYF
TRBV11-2	TRBJ1-2	.	CASSPGQHYGYTF
TRBV7-9	TRBJ1-2	.	CASSLAGGNYGYTF
TRBV5-5	TRBJ1-5	TRBD1	CASSSNRGQPQHF
TRBV27	TRBJ2-1	TRBD1	CASSGGTGRFNEQFF